The entry below gives a single T cell receptor beta chain sequence along with its context. This clonotype was picked up a small number of times. Its antigen remains unidentified. Per-base qualities were not stored, and no clone one base away is much larger. This sample was sequenced with an Illumina HiSeq 1500. TCRdb took the public reads, trimmed them with fastp at Q25, ran MiXCR for clone calling and kept in-frame beta chains. Merged by CDR3 protein, the rows form single entries marked with the most common genes and DNA. The sample table holds some 110,000 distinct CDR3 sequences, of which roughly a third were seen once. The ten biggest clones cover 45% to 65% of the sample. The cysteine opens and the phenylalanine closes a CDR3 of 15 amino acids. The read is trimmed to its CDR3 DNA, 45 bases read in frame from base 1. The germline V gene specifies MNHEY as CDR1 and SVGEGT as CDR2. V and J are truncated by 0 bases and 6 bases respectively, leaving an intervening sequence of 12 bases.

This sample was taken from a study of T cell repertoires in cytomegalovirus infection (dated by TCRdb to between 2018 and 2020). Broadly, across the study: Peptide stimulations targeted recently identified HLA-C-restricted CMV epitopes, whose presentation resists viral immunomodulation, together with well-studied HLA-B-restricted epitopes. Donor HLA type was relevant to the analysis, as public TCR beta signatures indicated carriage of CMV infection together with the matching HLA type. What the study reported, not specific to this receptor: The ex vivo response was dominated by HLA-C-restricted CMV-specific TCR beta clonotypes, which also provided the single most frequent clonotype in two of eight donors. In both this cohort and an independent approximately 370-donor cohort, the cumulative frequency of public TCR beta family members distinguished carriers of CMV infection plus the relevant HLA type.

The sample's treatment or condition, from its label and the paper: in vitro stimulation with specific CMV peptide epitopes to enrich CMV-specific T cells. The receptor was derived from a human donor in good health (CMV status not recorded). Some clones in this sample may be carry-over from other donors' samples. Sequenced material: CD8+ T cells from cultured PBMCs, taken from culture after CMV antigen stimulation. The sequence links TRBV6-2 or TRBV6-3 to TRBJ1-5; the D segment could be TRBD1, given 6 matching bases. The CDR3 reads CASSYSRGMSQPQHF. The nucleotide sequence is given as TGTGCCAGCAGTTACTCGAGGGGGATGAGTCAGCCCCAGCATTTT.